This T cell receptor (beta chain) was obtained from a study of early T cells in non-severe SARS-CoV-2 infection. This clonotype has a count of ten or more. CDR1 and CDR2 from the germline V gene are SEHNR and FQNEAQ (reference sequence). Trimming took 7 bases from V and 5 from J, leaving 9 bases between them. The CDR3 extends over 13 amino acids. Each CDR3 protein gets one entry after TCRdb re-called the 5' RACE reads with MiXCR. The sample has tens of thousands of distinct CDR3 sequences; approximately 5.9% are singletons. This receptor was obtained from an adult who was a healthcare worker with PCR-confirmed SARS-CoV-2 infection or an uninfected control (not recorded which). The chain joins TRBV7-9 to TRBJ1-6; D is undetermined. The sequenced sample consisted of whole blood. The CDR3 loop is CASTLNNNSPLHF. The CDR3 DNA reads as TGTGCCAGCACCTTGAACAATAATTCACCCCTCCACTTT.